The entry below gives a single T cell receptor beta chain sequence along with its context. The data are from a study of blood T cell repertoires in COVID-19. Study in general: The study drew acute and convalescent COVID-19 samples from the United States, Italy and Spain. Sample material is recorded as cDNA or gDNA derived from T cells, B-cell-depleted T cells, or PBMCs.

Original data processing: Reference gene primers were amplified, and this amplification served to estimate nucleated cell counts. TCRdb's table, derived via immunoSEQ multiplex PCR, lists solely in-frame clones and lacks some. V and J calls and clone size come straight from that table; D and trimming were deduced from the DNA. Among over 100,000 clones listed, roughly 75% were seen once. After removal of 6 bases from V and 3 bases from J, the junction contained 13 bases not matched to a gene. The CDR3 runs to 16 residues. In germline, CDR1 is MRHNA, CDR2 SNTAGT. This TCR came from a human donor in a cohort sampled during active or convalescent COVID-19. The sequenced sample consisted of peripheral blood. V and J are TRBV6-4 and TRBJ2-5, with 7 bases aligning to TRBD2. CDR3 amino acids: CASRVIAGSIKETQYF. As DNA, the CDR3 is TGTGCCAGCAGGGTAATAGCGGGTTCTATCAAAGAGACCCAGTACTTC.